The 8 T cell receptor beta chains below all came from one sample that was sequenced in a study of cytomegalovirus exposure and HLA in healthy donors. Sequencing was performed with immunoSEQ multiplex PCR; in TCRdb, only in-frame clones are kept and a portion is missing. The table lists around 52,000 clones, approximately 93% of them singletons. Sequenced sample: PBMCs. The receptors shown here come from a woman aged 18-29 years in good health and CMV-seronegative.

V and J are TRBV30 and TRBJ1-2; D is unclear. Per the germline V gene, CDR1 is GTSNPN and CDR2 is SVGIG (reference sequence). CDR3 length: 12 amino acids. V was trimmed by 1 base and J by 8 bases, leaving 11 bases between them. The CDR3, as DNA: TGTGCCTGGAGTGGGAACAGTGGCGGCTACACCTTC. It encodes CAWSGNSGGYTF.

The chain recombines TRBV25-1 with TRBJ1-2, with TRBD1 matching 8 bases. The CDR3 loop spans 14 amino acids. Trimming at V came to 5 bases and at J to 8 bases, leaving 10 bases not matched to a gene. In germline, CDR1 is MGHDK, CDR2 SYGVNS. Written as DNA, the CDR3 is TGTGCCAGCAGTCAATTGGACAGGGAGGGAGGCTACACCTTC. Its protein product is CASSQLDREGGYTF.

V and J are TRBV2 and TRBJ2-5, with 11 bases fitting TRBD2. Germline V CDR1 and CDR2: SNHLY, FYNNEI. This CDR3 contains 16 residues. Trimming took 5 bases from V and 2 from J; bases not matched to a gene: 7. CDR3 sequence reads: CASSPGLAGGQETQYF. DNA of the CDR3: TGTGCCAGCAGTCCGGGTCTAGCGGGGGGACAAGAGACCCAGTACTTC. Full variable domain (remainder filled in from reference TRBV2 and TRBJ2-5): EPEVTQTPSHQVTQMGQEVILRCVPISNHLYFYWYRQILGQKVEFLVSFYNNEISEKSEIFDDQFSVERPDGSNFTLKIRSTKLEDSAMYFCASSPGLAGGQETQYFGPGTRLLVL.

The rearrangement uses TRBV30 and TRBJ1-5; 8 nucleotides align to TRBD1. The V segment lost 0 bases and the J segment 2 bases; nucleotides outside the gene matches: 3. Per the germline V gene, CDR1 is GTSNPN and CDR2 is SVGIG (reference sequence). The CDR3 covers 15 residues. CDR3 residues: CAWSVPQGGNQPQHF. The CDR3 DNA reads as TGTGCCTGGAGTGTCCCACAGGGGGGCAATCAGCCCCAGCATTTT. The full variable domain, in which reference TRBV30 and TRBJ1-5 provide the parts outside the CDR3, is SQTIHQWPATLVQPVGSPLSLECTVEGTSNPNLYWYRQAAGRGLQLLFYSVGIGQISSEVPQNLSASRPQDRQFILSSKKLLLSDSGFYLCAWSVPQGGNQPQHFGDGTRLSIL.

The rearrangement joins TRBV29-1 to TRBJ2-1; D perhaps matches TRBD1 (6 bases). The CDR3 extends over 12 amino acids. The germline V and J ends were trimmed by 6 bases and 9 bases, with 15 bases remaining between them. Germline V gene sequence: CDR1 SQVTM, CDR2 ANQGSEA. As DNA, the CDR3 is TGCAGCGTGACCCCCAGGGGTACTGAGCAGTTCTTC. As protein: CSVTPRGTEQFF.

The chain uses TRBV27 and TRBJ1-1; D call uncertain. Trimming removed 3 bases from V and 10 bases from J, with 12 bases in between. The CDR3 is made up of 12 amino acids. Germline-derived CDR1 and CDR2 are MNHEY and SMNVEV (reference sequence). The CDR3 region is CASSFRGDRAFF. The CDR3 bases are TGTGCCAGCAGTTTCCGGGGAGATAGAGCTTTCTTT.

The chain has TRBV13 and TRBJ2-2; D is perhaps TRBD1 (5 bases). Germline CDR1 PRHDT, CDR2 FYEKMQ (reference sequence). The CDR3 consists of 17 residues. The V gene lost 4 bases and the J gene lost 5 bases, with 20 bases spanning the gap. The CDR3, as DNA: TGTGCCAGCAGCTCTACAGGTCGGAACTTCAGGACCGGGGAGCTGTTTTTT. It yields the protein CASSSTGRNFRTGELFF.

The rearrangement uses TRBV6-5 and TRBJ1-5; the D is unclear. Germline V gene lookup returns CDR1 MNHEY and CDR2 SVGAGI. The CDR3 totals 13 residues. Trimming shortened V by 5 bases and J by 7 bases, and 12 bases separated the two germline ends. The CDR3: CASSTNTLQPQHF. CDR3 nucleotide sequence: TGTGCCAGCAGTACCAATACACTACAGCCCCAGCATTTT.